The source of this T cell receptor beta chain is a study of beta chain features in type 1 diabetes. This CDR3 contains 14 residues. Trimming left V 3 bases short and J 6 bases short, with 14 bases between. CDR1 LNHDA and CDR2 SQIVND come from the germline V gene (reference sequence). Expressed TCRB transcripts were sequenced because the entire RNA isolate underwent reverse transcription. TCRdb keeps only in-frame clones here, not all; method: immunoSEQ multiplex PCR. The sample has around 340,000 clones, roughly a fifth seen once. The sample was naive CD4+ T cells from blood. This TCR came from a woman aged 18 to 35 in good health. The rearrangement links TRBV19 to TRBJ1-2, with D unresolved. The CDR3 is CASSMDQDTHGYTF. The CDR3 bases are TGTGCCAGTAGTATGGATCAGGATACCCATGGCTACACCTTC.